This T cell receptor (beta chain) was retrieved from a study of OX40 agonist ivuxolimab in advanced cancers. Whole-study results and caveats: Fewer expanded clones were found on average in CD4+ than in CD8+ T cells.

As concerns this clone: No antigen is known for it.

Germline CDR1 is MDHEN and CDR2 is SYDVKM. The CDR3 is 16 amino acids. Unmatched junction bases numbered 8, after V lost 7 bases and J lost 2 bases. Assay: immunoSEQ multiplex PCR; the TCRdb copy retains only in-frame clones and omits some. The profile covers about 17,000 clones, with almost 95% appearing a single time and around 6.8% taken by the ten largest. This specimen was CD4+ or CD8+ T cells sorted from blood, taken in a trial of the OX40 agonist ivuxolimab. The sequence came from an adult with an advanced solid tumor such as melanoma, head and neck, liver or kidney cancer. The chain couples TRBV28 to TRBJ1-5, with 10 bases matching TRBD1. CDR3 in amino acids: CASKRGGTGGNQPQHF. Written as DNA, the CDR3 is TGTGCCAGCAAACGGGGGGGGACAGGGGGCAATCAGCCCCAGCATTTT.